What follows are 24 T cell receptor beta chains derived from one specimen sequenced in a study of OX40 agonist ivuxolimab in advanced cancers. Here immunoSEQ multiplex PCR was the method, and the copy in TCRdb shows in-frame clones only, minus some. The sample lists tens of thousands of clones; roughly 90% were seen once. The sequencing used CD4+ or CD8+ T cells sorted from blood, collected in a trial of the OX40 agonist ivuxolimab. These receptors were obtained from an adult with an advanced solid tumor such as melanoma, head and neck, liver or kidney cancer.

This clone was seen once. The chain links TRBV5-1 to TRBJ1-6; D is undetermined. The length of the CDR3 is 12 residues. Trimming removed 0 bases at V and 9 bases at J, with 4 bases between. Germline CDR1 and CDR2: SGHRS and YFSETQ. The CDR3 loop is CASSLEGSPLHF. The CDR3 DNA reads TGCGCCAGCAGCTTGGAAGGTTCACCCCTCCACTTT.

This clone was found a few times. This sequence joins TRBV7-9 and TRBJ2-5; D tentatively reads TRBD1 or TRBD2 (5 bases each). V shed 3 bases and J shed 5 bases, with 13 bases lying between them. Germline values: CDR1 SEHNR, CDR2 FQNEAQ (reference sequence). CDR3 length equals 14 residues. The CDR3 loop is CASSLARGTETQYF. The CDR3 DNA sequence: TGTGCCAGCAGCTTGGCGAGGGGCACGGAGACCCAGTACTTC.

This clone was picked up one time. The chain uses TRBV5-1 and TRBJ2-5; tentative D call: TRBD2 (5 bases). CDR1 and CDR2 (germline): SGHRS, YFSETQ. The CDR3 contains 14 residues. Trimming removed 6 bases at V and 2 bases at J, with 14 bases between. CDR3 in DNA: TGCGCCAGCACCAGTATGGGCGGGCAAGAGACCCAGTACTTC. Translation: CASTSMGGQETQYF.

The chain employs TRBV7-9 and TRBJ1-2; 8 nucleotides align to TRBD1. The CDR3 totals 15 residues. Germline trimming cut 5 bases from V and 4 bases from J; bases unmatched to any gene: 9. The germline V gene encodes CDR1 SEHNR and CDR2 FQNEAQ (reference sequence). The CDR3 region is CASSAVGQGGYGYTF. The CDR3 region has the DNA TGTGCCAGCAGCGCAGTTGGACAGGGCGGCTATGGCTACACCTTC.

This sequence joins TRBV18 and TRBJ1-1; D gene ambiguous. The CDR3 extends over 13 amino acids. The ends were cut back, 2 bases at V and 3 bases at J, with 7 bases in the middle. In germline, CDR1 is KGHSH, CDR2 LQKENI. The CDR3 region has the DNA TGTGCCAGCTCACCATTAAGGGACACTGAAGCTTTCTTT. This gives the protein CASSPLRDTEAFF.

The chain employs TRBV27 and TRBJ1-6; 9 bases are a match to TRBD1. This CDR3 contains 17 residues. Trimming cost V 6 bases and J 9 bases; bases outside gene matches: 15. The germline gives CDR1 MNHEY, CDR2 SMNVEV (reference sequence). CDR3 bases: TGTGCCAGCAGCCCGATCCGGGACAGGGTTTTAGGTTCACCCCTCCACTTT. This encodes CASSPIRDRVLGSPLHF.

The chain joins TRBV19 to TRBJ1-2; the match to TRBD1 covers 9 bases. Germline-derived CDR1 and CDR2 are LNHDA and SQIVND (reference sequence). Losses at the gene ends were 3 bases for V and 3 bases for J; bases not matched to a gene: 5. The CDR3 consists of 15 residues. The CDR3 region has the DNA TGTGCCAGTAGTATTGGGGGACAGGGATACTATGGCTACACCTTC. The encoded protein is CASSIGGQGYYGYTF.

V gene TRBV5-1 combines with J gene TRBJ2-1, with 8 bases that match TRBD2. The CDR3 is 15 amino acids. V dropped 4 bases and J dropped 5; count of bases not matched to a gene: 8. In germline, CDR1 is SGHRS, CDR2 YFSETQ. CDR3 amino acids: CASSRDRAGDNEQFF. The CDR3 DNA reads as TGCGCCAGCAGCCGAGACAGAGCGGGAGACAATGAGCAGTTCTTC.

The rearrangement joins TRBV6-1 to TRBJ2-6; either TRBD1 or TRBD2 may fit D (5 bases each). The V end was cut by 2 bases, the J end by 0 bases, with 8 bases between. The CDR3 contains 16 residues. CDR1 and CDR2 (germline): MNHNS, SASEGT. The CDR3 loop is CASSEYGGSGANVLTF. In DNA form, the CDR3 reads TGTGCCAGCAGTGAATATGGGGGCTCTGGGGCCAACGTCCTGACTTTC.

The V and J genes are TRBV2 and TRBJ2-1; possibly TRBD2 for D (5 bases). CDR3 length: 13 residues. Trimming removed 0 bases at V and 12 bases at J, with 12 bases between. Germline loops: CDR1 SNHLY, CDR2 FYNNEI. The CDR3 nucleotides are TGTGCCAGCAGTGAAGCTATAGGGAGCTCGCAGTTCTTC. It specifies CASSEAIGSSQFF.

J is TRBJ1-3 and V is TRBV6-1, with a weak D call TRBD1 (6 bases). CDR1 is MNHNS and CDR2 is SASEGT in the germline V gene. Trimming cost V 9 bases and J 3 bases, with 15 bases left between them. This CDR3 region has 14 residues. The CDR3 nucleotides are TGTGCCAGTAGGACAGTAGCTCGTGGAAACACCATATATTTT. Translated, it gives CASRTVARGNTIYF.

The rearrangement joins TRBV11-3 to TRBJ2-3; D gene ambiguous. CDR1 SGHNT and CDR2 YENEEA come from the germline V gene. The CDR3 has 15 amino acids. The V gene lost 1 base and the J gene lost 2 bases, with 10 bases spanning the gap. Here the CDR3 DNA reads TGTGCCAGCAGCTTAGCCGGGCCACCCACAGATACGCAGTATTTT. Translated, it gives CASSLAGPPTDTQYF.

The chain has TRBV18 and TRBJ2-1; TRBD1 might be the D (5 bases). The CDR3 runs to 14 residues. The germline V and J ends were trimmed by 4 bases and 4 bases, with 11 bases remaining between them. Germline V gene data show CDR1 as KGHSH and CDR2 as LQKENI. CDR3 sequence (DNA): TGTGCCAGCTCACGGGGCACTGTATACAATGAGCAGTTCTTC. Translated: CASSRGTVYNEQFF. Complete variable domain (other parts from reference TRBV18 and TRBJ2-1): NAGVMQNPRHLVRRRGQEARLRCSPMKGHSHVYWYRQLPEEGLKFMVYLQKENIIDESGMPKERFSAEFPKEGPSILRIQQVVRGDSAAYFCASSRGTVYNEQFFGPGTRLTVL.

The genes are TRBV7-3 and TRBJ2-5; 10 nucleotides match TRBD2. This CDR3 is built from 17 residues. Germline trimming cut 5 bases from V and 0 bases from J; bases unmatched to any gene: 9. Germline loops: CDR1 SGHTA, CDR2 FQGTGA. The CDR3 here is CASSPIRLAGDQETQYF. The DNA of the CDR3 is TGTGCCAGCAGCCCCATCAGGCTAGCGGGGGACCAAGAGACCCAGTACTTC.

The rearrangement uses TRBV19 and TRBJ2-3, with TRBD2 matching 7 bases. With V trimmed by 5 bases and J by 0 bases, 5 bases remained unmatched. Germline lookup yields CDR1 LNHDA and CDR2 SQIVND (reference sequence). The CDR3 is 15 amino acids. In DNA, the CDR3 is TGTGCCAGTAGTCCCCCGGGGGGAAGCACAGATACGCAGTATTTT. This encodes CASSPPGGSTDTQYF.

The V and J genes are TRBV6-6 and TRBJ1-1, with D possibly being TRBD1 (5 bases). Deletions cut 4 bases from V and 6 bases from J, with 9 bases between. The CDR3 covers 12 residues. Germline CDR1 and CDR2: MNHNY and SVGAGI (reference sequence). The CDR3 DNA reads as TGTGCCAGCAGTTCCCCGGGGGCTGAAGCTTTCTTT. Its translation: CASSSPGAEAFF.

The rearrangement uses TRBV6-6 and TRBJ2-1; 10 nucleotides match TRBD2. CDR3 length: 14 amino acids. The germline gives CDR1 MNHNY, CDR2 SVGAGI (reference sequence). The V segment lost 7 bases and the J segment 7 bases; nucleotides outside the gene matches: 7. The CDR3 reads CASMSGRAGNEQFF. For the CDR3, the DNA is TGTGCCAGCATGAGCGGGAGGGCCGGGAATGAGCAGTTCTTC.

The V and J genes are TRBV5-1 and TRBJ1-3, with a weak D call TRBD1 (6 bases). V lost 3 bases and J 0 bases, leaving 10 bases between the germline ends. This CDR3 has 15 amino acids. Germline V lookup: CDR1 SGHRS, CDR2 YFSETQ. The CDR3 DNA reads TGCGCCAGCAGCTCCGGACAGTACTCTGGAAACACCATATATTTT. This codes for CASSSGQYSGNTIYF.

This chain links TRBV9 with TRBJ1-4; 7 nucleotides match TRBD1. This CDR3 contains 15 residues. The junction had 4 bases not matched to a gene; V was cut back by 4 bases and J by 1 base. CDR1 and CDR2 from the germline V gene are SGDLS and YYNGEE. CDR3 residues: CASSSQGVTNEKLFF. The CDR3 DNA reads TGTGCCAGCAGCTCGCAGGGGGTAACTAATGAAAAACTGTTTTTT.

The chain combines TRBV9 with TRBJ2-2; D might be TRBD1 or TRBD2, each matching 5 bases. This CDR3 is 15 amino acids long. Per germline, CDR1 SGDLS and CDR2 YYNGEE. V shed 4 bases and J shed 4 bases, with 14 bases lying between them. The CDR3 here is CASSLRPGTTGELFF. CDR3 DNA: TGTGCCAGCAGCCTCCGCCCCGGGACCACCGGGGAGCTGTTTTTT.

V and J are TRBV5-4 and TRBJ1-2, with D possibly matching TRBD1 (6 bases). CDR1 is SGHNT, CDR2 YYREEE, per germline (reference sequence). V shed 1 base and J shed 3 bases, with 19 bases lying between them. The CDR3 contains 17 residues. The CDR3 nucleotides are TGTGCCAGCAGCTTGATCGGGGGGCGGTCGGGTTACTATGGCTACACCTTC. Its translation: CASSLIGGRSGYYGYTF.

The chain couples TRBV29-1 to TRBJ2-3; D possibly corresponds to TRBD2 (5 bases). This CDR3 is 12 amino acids long. Per the germline V gene, CDR1 is SQVTM and CDR2 is ANQGSEA. CDR3: CGQMAGADTQYF. The CDR3 coding sequence is TGCGGTCAAATGGCGGGCGCAGATACGCAGTATTTT.

The rearrangement joins TRBV28 to TRBJ2-7; TRBD1 is a possible D gene (7 bases). Looked up from germline, CDR1 is MDHEN and CDR2 is SYDVKM. CDR3 length: 15 amino acids. The V end lost 3 bases, the J end lost 6 bases, and 18 bases lay between the germline ends. The DNA for the CDR3 is TGTGCCAGCAGTTTGATCTGGAGGGGGCGAGGCGAGCAGTACTTC. It yields the protein CASSLIWRGRGEQYF.

This chain links TRBV7-3 with TRBJ1-6, with TRBD1 matching over 8 bases. Trimming at V came to 3 bases and at J to 10 bases, leaving 11 bases not matched to a gene. CDR3 size: 16 residues. Germline V CDR1 and CDR2: SGHTA, FQGTGA. The CDR3 loop is CASSLRQGPFRSPLHF. CDR3 in DNA: TGTGCCAGCAGCTTGAGACAGGGGCCATTTAGGTCACCCCTCCACTTT.